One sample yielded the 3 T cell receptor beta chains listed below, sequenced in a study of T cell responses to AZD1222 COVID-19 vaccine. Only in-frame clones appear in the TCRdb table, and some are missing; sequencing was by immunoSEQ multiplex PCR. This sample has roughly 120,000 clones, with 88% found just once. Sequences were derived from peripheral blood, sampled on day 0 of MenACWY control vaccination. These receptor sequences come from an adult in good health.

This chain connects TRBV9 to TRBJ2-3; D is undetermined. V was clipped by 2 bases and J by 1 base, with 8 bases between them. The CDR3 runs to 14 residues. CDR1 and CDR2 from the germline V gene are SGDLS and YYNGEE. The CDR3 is CASSVELGTDTQYF. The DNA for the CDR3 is TGTGCCAGCAGCGTTGAGCTAGGCACAGATACGCAGTATTTT.

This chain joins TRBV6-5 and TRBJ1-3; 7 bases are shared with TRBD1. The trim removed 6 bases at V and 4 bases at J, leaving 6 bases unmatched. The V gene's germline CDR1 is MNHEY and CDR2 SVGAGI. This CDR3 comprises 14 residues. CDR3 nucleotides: TGTGCCAGCAGCCGACAGGGTTCGGGAAACACCATATATTTT. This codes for CASSRQGSGNTIYF.

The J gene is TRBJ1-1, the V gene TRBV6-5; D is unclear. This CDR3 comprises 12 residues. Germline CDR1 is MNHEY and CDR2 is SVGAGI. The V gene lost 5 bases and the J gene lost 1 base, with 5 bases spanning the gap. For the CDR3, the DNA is TGTGCCAGCAGTAGACAGAACACTGAAGCTTTCTTT. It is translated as CASSRQNTEAFF.